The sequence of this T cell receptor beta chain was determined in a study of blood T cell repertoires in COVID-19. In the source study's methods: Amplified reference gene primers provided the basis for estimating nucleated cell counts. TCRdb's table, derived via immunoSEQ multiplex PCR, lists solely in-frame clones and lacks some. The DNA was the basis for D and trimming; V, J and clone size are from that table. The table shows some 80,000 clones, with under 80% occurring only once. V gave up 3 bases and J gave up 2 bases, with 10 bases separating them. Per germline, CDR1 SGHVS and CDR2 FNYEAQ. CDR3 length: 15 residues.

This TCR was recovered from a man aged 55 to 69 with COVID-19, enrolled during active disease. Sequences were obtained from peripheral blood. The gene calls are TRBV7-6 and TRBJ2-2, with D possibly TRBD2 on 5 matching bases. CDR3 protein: CASSLRAGNTGELFF. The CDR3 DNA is TGTGCCAGCAGCTTGAGGGCCGGCAACACCGGGGAGCTGTTTTTT.